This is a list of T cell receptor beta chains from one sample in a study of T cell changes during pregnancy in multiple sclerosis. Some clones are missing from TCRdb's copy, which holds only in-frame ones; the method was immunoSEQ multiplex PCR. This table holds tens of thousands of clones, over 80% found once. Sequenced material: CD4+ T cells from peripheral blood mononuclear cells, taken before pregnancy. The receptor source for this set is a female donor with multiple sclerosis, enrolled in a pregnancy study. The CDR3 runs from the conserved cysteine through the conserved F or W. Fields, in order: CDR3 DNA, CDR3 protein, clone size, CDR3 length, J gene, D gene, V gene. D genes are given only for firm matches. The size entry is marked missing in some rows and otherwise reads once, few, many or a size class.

DNA: TGTGCCAGCGGACGACAGAATTCACCCCTCCACTTT
CDR3: CASGRQNSPLHF
size: -
length: 12
J: TRBJ1-6
D: -
V: TRBV6-1

DNA: TGTGCCAGCAGCGTAGACCCGACAGGGGGCTTGGCTGGAAACACCATATATTTT
CDR3: CASSVDPTGGLAGNTIYF
size: -
length: 18
J: TRBJ1-3
D: TRBD1
V: TRBV9

DNA: TGTGCCAGCAGCGCCCGGACTGGGGTAGGGGAGCAGTTCTTC
CDR3: CASSARTGVGEQFF
size: -
length: 14
J: TRBJ2-1
D: -
V: TRBV9

DNA: TGTGCCAGCAGACCCGGGACAGACTATGGCTACACCTTC
CDR3: CASRPGTDYGYTF
size: -
length: 13
J: TRBJ1-2
D: TRBD1
V: TRBV6-6

DNA: TGTGCCAGTAGTATTACGGGGGTGGCTAATTCACCCCTCCACTTT
CDR3: CASSITGVANSPLHF
size: few
length: 15
J: TRBJ1-6
D: -
V: TRBV19

DNA: TGTGCCAGCAGCAGGGTCCCCTACGAGCAGTACTTC
CDR3: CASSRVPYEQYF
size: -
length: 12
J: TRBJ2-7
D: -
V: TRBV25-1

DNA: TGTGCCAGCACCCAAACTGGGACAGGGGCCGAAAAACTGTTTTTT
CDR3: CASTQTGTGAEKLFF
size: -
length: 15
J: TRBJ1-4
D: TRBD1
V: TRBV7-2

DNA: TGCGCCAGCGGGGAGGGGGGGGGTCCCTACGAGCAGTACTTC
CDR3: CASGEGGGPYEQYF
size: -
length: 14
J: TRBJ2-7
D: -
V: TRBV5-1

DNA: TGTGCCAGCAGCGCCACGACAGGGATACTAGAGACCCAGTACTTC
CDR3: CASSATTGILETQYF
size: once
length: 15
J: TRBJ2-5
D: TRBD1
V: TRBV9

DNA: TGTGCCAGCAGCCCCCGTGTCCCGGGACTAGCGGGGGGCCCGTACTTC
CDR3: CASSPRVPGLAGGPYF
size: -
length: 16
J: TRBJ2-5
D: TRBD2
V: TRBV5-4

DNA: TGCGCCAGCAGCCAAGGCTCCGGGGATGGCTACACCTTC
CDR3: CASSQGSGDGYTF
size: -
length: 13
J: TRBJ1-2
D: -
V: TRBV4-1

DNA: TGTGCCACAACCAGGACAACGGATTCAGATACGCAGTATTTT
CDR3: CATTRTTDSDTQYF
size: -
length: 14
J: TRBJ2-3
D: -
V: TRBV15

DNA: TGTGCCAGCAGTTACGCCAGGGATGAAGCTTTCTTT
CDR3: CASSYARDEAFF
size: -
length: 12
J: TRBJ1-1
D: -
V: TRBV6-6

DNA: TGCAGCGCTGCCGGGATCTGGAGAGATACGCAGTATTTT
CDR3: CSAAGIWRDTQYF
size: -
length: 13
J: TRBJ2-3
D: -
V: TRBV29-1

DNA: TGTGCCAGCCGCAACAGGGGGCCAGTGGATGGCTACACCTTC
CDR3: CASRNRGPVDGYTF
size: -
length: 14
J: TRBJ1-2
D: TRBD1
V: TRBV9

DNA: TGTGCCACCAGCAGAAGGGACAGCCAAGAGACCCAGTACTTC
CDR3: CATSRRDSQETQYF
size: -
length: 14
J: TRBJ2-5
D: TRBD1
V: TRBV15

DNA: TGTGCCAGCAGCGTAGGGCCCAGGGGGGCAAAGAGCACAGATACGCAGTATTTT
CDR3: CASSVGPRGAKSTDTQYF
size: -
length: 18
J: TRBJ2-3
D: -
V: TRBV9

DNA: TGTGCCAGCAGCGCGACAGGTTATGGCTACACCTTC
CDR3: CASSATGYGYTF
size: -
length: 12
J: TRBJ1-2
D: -
V: TRBV5-4

DNA: TGTGCCAGCAGCTTAAGGACAGGGTTTCGGGGCTACACCTTC
CDR3: CASSLRTGFRGYTF
size: -
length: 14
J: TRBJ1-2
D: TRBD1
V: TRBV7-2

DNA: TGTGCCATCAGTGAGTTGCGGACAGGGGGCGCCGAGACCCAGTACTTC
CDR3: CAISELRTGGAETQYF
size: -
length: 16
J: TRBJ2-5
D: TRBD1
V: TRBV10-3

DNA: TGTGCCAGCAGCCCAGGGACAGGGGGCCCCAAAAACATTCAGTACTTC
CDR3: CASSPGTGGPKNIQYF
size: once
length: 16
J: TRBJ2-4
D: TRBD1
V: TRBV7-3

DNA: TGTGCCAGCAGGCTGCAGGGGCTGACTAACACTGAAGCTTTCTTT
CDR3: CASRLQGLTNTEAFF
size: -
length: 15
J: TRBJ1-1
D: -
V: TRBV7-2

DNA: TGCAGCGTTGAGGGTGGGACTAGCGGGGGCCGCGAGCAGTACTTC
CDR3: CSVEGGTSGGREQYF
size: -
length: 15
J: TRBJ2-7
D: TRBD2
V: TRBV29-1

DNA: TGTGCCAGCAGATCCCTGCAGGGACAGGTCGGGCACACTGAAGCTTTCTTT
CDR3: CASRSLQGQVGHTEAFF
size: -
length: 17
J: TRBJ1-1
D: TRBD1
V: TRBV5-6

DNA: TGTGCCAGCAGCAAAGACTGGAACACCGGGGAGCTGTTTTTT
CDR3: CASSKDWNTGELFF
size: -
length: 14
J: TRBJ2-2
D: -
V: TRBV6-5

DNA: TGTGCCAGCAGCTTAGTATGGGGGGGCCGGGGCTACGAGCAGTACTTC
CDR3: CASSLVWGGRGYEQYF
size: -
length: 16
J: TRBJ2-7
D: -
V: TRBV7-2

DNA: TGTGCCAGCAGCCCGACTCCGTACCAAGAGACCCAGTACTTC
CDR3: CASSPTPYQETQYF
size: -
length: 14
J: TRBJ2-5
D: -
V: TRBV9

DNA: TGTGCCAGCAGCTCGAGTACAGAACGTGGCACCGGGGAGCTGTTTTTT
CDR3: CASSSSTERGTGELFF
size: -
length: 16
J: TRBJ2-2
D: -
V: TRBV5-4

DNA: TGTGCCAGTAGTATCCTGGACAGCCGCAAAGAAAAACTGTTTTTT
CDR3: CASSILDSRKEKLFF
size: -
length: 15
J: TRBJ1-4
D: -
V: TRBV19

DNA: TGTGCCAGCACCCAAACCGCCGGGGTCTACGAGCAGTACTTC
CDR3: CASTQTAGVYEQYF
size: -
length: 14
J: TRBJ2-7
D: -
V: TRBV7-8

DNA: TGTGCCAGCAGCTTAGTACTGGATCAGCCCCAGCATTTT
CDR3: CASSLVLDQPQHF
size: few
length: 13
J: TRBJ1-5
D: -
V: TRBV7-9

DNA: TGTGCCAGCAGTCCGGACAGGTCCTACGAGCAGTACTTC
CDR3: CASSPDRSYEQYF
size: -
length: 13
J: TRBJ2-7
D: TRBD1
V: TRBV27

DNA: TGTCCGACGGCAGGCACCGGGGAGCTGTTTTTT
CDR3: CPTAGTGELFF
size: medium-sized
length: 11
J: TRBJ2-2
D: -
V: TRBV21-1

DNA: TGTGCCAGCAGTTACAGGGGGCAAAACTCCTATAATTCACCCCTCCACTTT
CDR3: CASSYRGQNSYNSPLHF
size: -
length: 17
J: TRBJ1-6
D: TRBD1
V: TRBV5-4

DNA: TGTGCCAGCAATAAGGGGCAATGGCCCCCCCACACCGGGGAGCTGTTTTTT
CDR3: CASNKGQWPPHTGELFF
size: -
length: 17
J: TRBJ2-2
D: -
V: TRBV9

DNA: TGTGCCGTTCCAGGGGGCGGCGGGGAGCTGTTTTTT
CDR3: CAVPGGGGELFF
size: -
length: 12
J: TRBJ2-2
D: TRBD1
V: TRBV19

DNA: TGTGCCAGTAGTAGGGTGGGACAGGGCCTAGATTCTATTCTCCACGGGAATCAGCCCCAGCATTTT
CDR3: CASSRVGQGLDSILHGNQPQHF
size: -
length: 22
J: TRBJ1-5
D: TRBD1
V: TRBV19

DNA: TGTGCCACCAGCAGAGATAGAGCGGATTACGAGCAGTACTTC
CDR3: CATSRDRADYEQYF
size: -
length: 14
J: TRBJ2-7
D: -
V: TRBV15

DNA: TGTGCCAGCAGCTCCGGACTAGCGGGGAGGGACAATGAGCAGTTCTTC
CDR3: CASSSGLAGRDNEQFF
size: -
length: 16
J: TRBJ2-1
D: TRBD2
V: TRBV11-2

DNA: TGTGCCAGCAGCCCTTTAGCGGGGAGGGCGTCAGATACGCAGTATTTT
CDR3: CASSPLAGRASDTQYF
size: -
length: 16
J: TRBJ2-3
D: TRBD2
V: TRBV7-6

DNA: TGTGCCAGTAGTATTTGGGGGCGCTCCTACGAGCAGTACTTC
CDR3: CASSIWGRSYEQYF
size: -
length: 14
J: TRBJ2-7
D: -
V: TRBV19

DNA: TGCGCCAGCAGCCTCTACCGACAGGGGGATAACTATGGCTACACCTTC
CDR3: CASSLYRQGDNYGYTF
size: -
length: 16
J: TRBJ1-2
D: TRBD1
V: TRBV5-1

DNA: TGTGCCAGCAGCTTAGCGTCAGGGGGTAATTCACCCCTCCACTTT
CDR3: CASSLASGGNSPLHF
size: -
length: 15
J: TRBJ1-6
D: TRBD1
V: TRBV7-2

DNA: TGTGCCAGCAGCTTAAGGGGACAGACTGAAGCTTTCTTT
CDR3: CASSLRGQTEAFF
size: -
length: 13
J: TRBJ1-1
D: TRBD1
V: TRBV7-3

DNA: TGTGCCAGCAGCGGCCCTGGCGGGGAGCAGTTCTTC
CDR3: CASSGPGGEQFF
size: -
length: 12
J: TRBJ2-1
D: -
V: TRBV7-9

DNA: TGTGCCAGCAGCCGGGGACAAGGATTCGGGGGGGAGGAAGCTTTCTTT
CDR3: CASSRGQGFGGEEAFF
size: -
length: 16
J: TRBJ1-1
D: -
V: TRBV7-8

DNA: TGTGCCAGCAGCTTGGCCCTCACTAGCGGGGGCGCAGATACGCAGTATTTT
CDR3: CASSLALTSGGADTQYF
size: once
length: 17
J: TRBJ2-3
D: TRBD2
V: TRBV5-6

DNA: TGCGCCAGCAGCCGCAAACTTTCCGGGACAGGGGACCAGCCCCAGCATTTT
CDR3: CASSRKLSGTGDQPQHF
size: -
length: 17
J: TRBJ1-5
D: TRBD1
V: TRBV4-3

DNA: TGTGCCAGCAGCTACTTGAGCGGTGAGCAGTTCTTC
CDR3: CASSYLSGEQFF
size: -
length: 12
J: TRBJ2-1
D: -
V: TRBV7-3

DNA: TGTGCCAGCGGGAAGGACCGGGACACTGGTCGGGGCTACACCTTC
CDR3: CASGKDRDTGRGYTF
size: -
length: 15
J: TRBJ1-2
D: -
V: TRBV6-1